This T cell receptor (beta chain) is drawn from a study of T cell responses to AZD1222 COVID-19 vaccine (dated by TCRdb to about 2021). Turning to the overall study: A total of over 230 trial participants underwent TCR sequencing, of whom about 200 had received two doses of AZD1222 and some 26 had received two doses of the MenACWY control vaccine. Enrollment into the trials was organized by age into subgroups of 18-55, 56-69 and 70-plus years, and those subgroups contained approximately 160, 26 and 62 TCR-sequenced participants, respectively.

The CDR3 regions of human TCRbeta chains were subjected to immunosequencing. The authors' pipeline ran thus. TCRs in the repertoires were matched against a reference library of SARS-CoV-2-specific TCRs that had been generated with the MIRA antigen-specificity platform. Breadth was defined as the fraction of unique TCRs that were SARS-CoV-2-associated, and depth was defined as the fraction of total T cells that were SARS-CoV-2-associated. Using the MIRA data, each spike-specific TCR was mapped to the spike region that the TCR reacts to and placed in a CD4 or CD8 class. Log10-transformed breadth and depth values were compared by one-way ANOVA with Sidak's multiple comparisons tests. TCRdb re-hosts the immuneACCESS table, in-frame sequences only. Its copies lack some clones; in the studies checked, an unresolved V gene accounts for under half of them, and the cause for the rest is not known. The DNA was the basis for D and trimming; V, J and clone size are from that table. This sample is represented by 110,000 or so clones; more than 75% of them were singletons. The top ten clones comprise approximately 3.5% of the sample.

Notes on this clone: It lacks a known antigen. Base qualities are not recorded, but no much larger clone differs from it by a single base.

The sample's time point, from its label and the paper: about 28 days (+/-7) after the second vaccine dose. AZD1222 recipients with second doses at about 4 weeks or about 12 weeks were pooled, because spike-specific TCR depth and breadth did not differ between schedules. The vaccinee samples were drawn from two UK trials, COV001 and COV002, one of which was a single-blind randomized controlled phase 2/3 trial testing AZD1222 (ChAdOx1 nCoV-19) in healthy adults. For TCRbeta chain sequencing, PBMC samples from trial participants were taken at day 0 and at day 28 after the second dose. The CDR3 has 16 amino acids, counting the end cysteine and phenylalanine. The only DNA kept is the CDR3, 48 bases in frame from the first base. Trimming costs V 2 bases and J 0 bases, and their ends lie 8 bases apart. Based on the germline V gene (reference sequence), the CDR1 and CDR2 sequences are PRHDT and FYEKMQ. Summary of the overall study and its limitations: Conclusions about previously exposed vaccinees were limited because only five to seven AZD1222 recipients were SARS-CoV-2 seropositive at baseline. Reportedly, close to half of the unique spike-specific TCRs recognized epitopes lying outside the regions that are mutated in the B.1.351 and B.1.1.7 variants. Participants were mostly white British and included more females than males, and it was suggested by the authors that clonal diversity may have been underestimated. CD4 TCRs associated with the vaccine covered the entire spike protein, and the dominant responses were in regions 160-218 and 743-854. The 56-69-year group was small, and its depth increase did not reach significance, likely because of low power. A significant rise in spike-specific TCR breadth and depth was observed after two AZD1222 doses relative to day 0 and relative to MenACWY recipients. Because no day 14 peak-response samples were available, the repertoires could be characterized only after the peak T cell response.

Recombination joined TRBV13 with TRBJ1-6; too little of a D gene remains to name it. This clonotype was sampled from an adult who received the AZD1222 COVID-19 vaccine. Sequenced material: peripheral blood, taken 28 days after the second AZD1222 dose. CDR3 sequence: CASSLTSFSYNSPLHF. In nucleotide form, the sequence is TGTGCCAGCAGCTTAACGTCTTTCTCCTATAATTCACCCCTCCACTTT.